The T cell receptor (beta chain) under discussion was sequenced for a study of blood T cell repertoires in COVID-19 (dated by TCRdb to about 2020). With regard to the full study: Collaborator samples came from the United States, Italy and Spain and covered acute and convalescent phases of COVID-19. The dataset comprised deeply sampled blood TCRbeta repertoires from subjects exposed to, actively infected with, or recovered from COVID-19. The prospective study material was composed of cDNA or gDNA derived from T cells, B-cell-depleted T cells, or PBMCs. Sample metadata almost always included a de-identified subject ID, COVID-19 status, age in years and sex. Where available, HLA class I and class II types were taken from metadata supplied by the sample provider and were not determined by assay-based typing. The samples were drawn from two sources: the first 160 participants of the ongoing ImmuneRACE study, and 1,254 subjects contributed by 6 global collaborators. The repertoires were made available in a free public database intended to serve as a resource for research on the immune response to SARS-CoV-2. The full study reports these points: The amount of clinical and demographic metadata varied by source and participant and was provided uncurated.

Relative to its sample, this clone is medium-sized (0.01 to 0.1%). Its antigen remains unidentified. Qualities for individual bases were not recorded, and no much larger clone is one base off. TCRbeta CDR3 regions were amplified from genomic DNA by means of the immunoSEQ Assay, a bias-controlled multiplex PCR. Per the original workflow: Nucleated cell counts per sample were estimated from amplification of reference gene primers within the assay. Sequence reads were collapsed and filtered to measure the absolute abundance of every unique TCRbeta CDR3 rearrangement. Productive Simpson clonality was computed per sample as the square root of Simpson's diversity index over productive rearrangements. TCRdb's version of the immuneACCESS table is confined to in-frame rearrangements and falls short of the full clone set. An unresolved V gene accounts for under half of the shortfall where checked; the remainder is of unknown origin. The DNA gave D and trimming, while V, J and clone size come from that table. This sample gives 100,000 or so clones in total; approximately 78% of them show up just once. The ten largest account for 6% to 7.5% of the sample.

The germline V gene (reference sequence) specifies SGHNT as CDR1 and YYREEE as CDR2. Trimming leaves V shorter by 2 bases and J shorter by 6 bases, with the junction holding 9 bases beyond the gene matches. Including cysteine and phenylalanine, the CDR3 has 16 amino acids. Just CDR3 DNA is preserved here, 48 bases in frame from base 1. Each collaborating institution followed its own protocols to collect whole blood in K2EDTA tubes. For TCRbeta analysis, collaborators shipped samples as frozen whole blood, isolated PBMCs, or DNA extracted from either of those sample types. The V and J genes are TRBV5-4 and TRBJ2-2; 8 nucleotides in the junction match TRBD2. The TCR comes from a man over 45 with active or convalescent COVID-19. Specimen: peripheral blood. The DNA sequence reads TGTGCCAGCAGCTTCTCGGGGGGGGTACGTCCCGGGGAGCTGTTTTTT. The encoded protein is CASSFSGGVRPGELFF. The full variable domain, completed from the reference TRBV5-4 and TRBJ2-2 proteins outside the CDR3, reads ETGVTQSPTHLIKTRGQQVTLRCSSQSGHNTVSWYQQALGQGPQFIFQYYREEENGRGNFPPRFSGLQFPNYSSELNVNALELDDSALYLCASSFSGGVRPGELFFGEGSRLTVL.